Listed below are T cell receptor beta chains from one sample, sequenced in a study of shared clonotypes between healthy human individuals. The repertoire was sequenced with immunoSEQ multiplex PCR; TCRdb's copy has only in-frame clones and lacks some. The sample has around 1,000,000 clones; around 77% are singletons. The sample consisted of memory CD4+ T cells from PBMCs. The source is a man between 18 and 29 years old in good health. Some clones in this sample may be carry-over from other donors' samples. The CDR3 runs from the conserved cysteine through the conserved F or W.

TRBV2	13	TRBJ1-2	CASWGKGSHGYTF
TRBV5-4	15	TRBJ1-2	CASSFGRGQDYGYTF
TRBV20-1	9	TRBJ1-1	CQVGHEAFF
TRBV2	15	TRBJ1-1	CASSDQRQTNTEAFF
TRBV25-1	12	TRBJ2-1	CASSESGYEQFF
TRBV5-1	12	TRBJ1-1	CASSPLGTEAFF
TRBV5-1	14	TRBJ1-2	CASSLGQEIYGYTF
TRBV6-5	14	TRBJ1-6	CASSYRALRSPLHF
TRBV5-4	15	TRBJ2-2	CASSFQGEGSGELFF
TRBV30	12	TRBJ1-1	CARWRGNTEAFF
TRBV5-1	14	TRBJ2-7	CASSSAGTEYEQYF
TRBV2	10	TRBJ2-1	CASSAGGEFF
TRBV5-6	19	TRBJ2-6	CASSSLSSGFSSGANVLTF
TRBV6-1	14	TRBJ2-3	CASSRDRGADTQYF
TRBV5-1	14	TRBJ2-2	CASSLAVEARELFF
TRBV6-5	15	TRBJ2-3	CASSYSLAEDDTQYF
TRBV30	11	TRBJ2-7	CAWSGSYEQYF
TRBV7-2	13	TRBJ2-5	CASRAPGSGAQYF
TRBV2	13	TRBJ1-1	CASSEVRLRGAFF
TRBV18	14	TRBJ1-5	CASSLWTDYQPQHF
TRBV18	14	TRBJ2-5	CASSPIQAQETQYF
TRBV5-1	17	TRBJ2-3	CASRNYAGTSGGDTQYF
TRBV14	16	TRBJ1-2	CASSRKGRGRNYGYTF
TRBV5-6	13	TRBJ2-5	CASSRTGVETQYF
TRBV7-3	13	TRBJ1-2	CASSLQGGLGYTF
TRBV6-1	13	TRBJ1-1	CASSAQANTEAFF
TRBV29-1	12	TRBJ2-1	CSTTRLGNEQFF
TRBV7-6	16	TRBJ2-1	CASRKLAGGVYNEQFF
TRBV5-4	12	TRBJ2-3	CASSRGTDTQYF
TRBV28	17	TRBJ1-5	CASSFRVAGRGEQPQHF
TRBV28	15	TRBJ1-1	CASAPSAAGNTEAFF
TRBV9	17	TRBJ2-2	CASSVVGSGTNTGELFF
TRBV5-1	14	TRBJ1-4	CASSLQGAEEKLFF
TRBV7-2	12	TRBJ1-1	CASAWRAGEAFF